The clone carrying this TCR beta chain came up a few times. The antigen remains undetermined. The V end was cut by 1 base, the J end by 2 bases, with 12 bases between. The CDR3 contains 15 residues. The germline V gene has CDR1 SGHTA and CDR2 FQGNSA. These data originate in a study of T-cell reconstitution after alpha-beta-depleted transplantation in children. Notes on the study in general: Newly made T cells mostly supplied T-cell counts and diversity one year after transplant.

Molecular barcoding with unique molecular identifiers was used for the TCRbeta library. TCRdb used MiXCR to reprocess the PCR reads, holding one entry per CDR3 protein. The sample lists hundreds of thousands of distinct CDR3 sequences, about 21% seen once, with 11% to 15% in the top ten. J is TRBJ2-7 and V is TRBV7-2; D possibly matches TRBD1 or TRBD2 (5 bases each). The sample in question was PBMCs, mostly from graft donor cells, obtained 360 days after TCRalphabeta/CD19-depleted stem cell transplant. This TCR came from a boy in the first two years of life who had a stem cell transplant for acute myeloid leukemia, so the T cells may come from the graft donor. CDR3 in amino acids: CASSLGGARTYEQYF. Here the CDR3 DNA reads TGTGCCAGCAGCTTAGGAGGGGCTAGGACCTACGAGCAGTACTTC.